These T cell receptor beta chains were read from a single sample in a study of blood T cell repertoires in COVID-19. The method was immunoSEQ multiplex PCR; TCRdb's version includes in-frame clones alone and lacks a portion of them. The table lists over 300,000 clones, 70% to 90% of them singletons. The sequenced sample consisted of PBMCs or T cells enriched from blood (not recorded which). Every receptor here comes from a man aged 25 to 40 who had recovered from COVID-19. The CDR3 runs from the conserved cysteine through the conserved F or W. A D gene is named only where the DNA matches it firmly. Not all rows give a size; the values are once, few, many and, for expanded clones, a class.

>TRBV7-6|TRBJ2-1|NA|NA
TGTGCCAGCAGCCCCGACAGGACCTACAATGAGCAGTTCTTC
CASSPDRTYNEQFF
>TRBV28|TRBJ1-2|few|NA
TGTGCCAGCAGTTTAGGGGGCAGCTATGGCTACACCTTC
CASSLGGSYGYTF
>TRBV5-1|TRBJ2-2|NA|TRBD1
TGCGCCAGCAGCTTCCTGGGACAGGGCACCGGGGAGCTGTTTTTT
CASSFLGQGTGELFF
>TRBV27|TRBJ1-5|NA|NA
TGTGCCAGCAGTTATTGGCCGCGAAGGGCGGGCCAGCCCCAGCATTTT
CASSYWPRRAGQPQHF
>TRBV3-1/TRBV3-2|TRBJ1-5|NA|NA
TGTGCCAGCAGCCACCGTGGCAGTACGACACCCCAGCATTTT
CASSHRGSTTPQHF
>TRBV5-4|TRBJ2-2|NA|NA
TGTGCCAGCAGCTTAACAGGCACCGGGGAGCTGTTTTTT
CASSLTGTGELFF
>TRBV12-3/TRBV12-4|TRBJ1-3|few|TRBD1
TGTGCCAGCACCCGACAGGGGGGTGACACCATATATTTT
CASTRQGGDTIYF
>TRBV5-4|TRBJ1-2|NA|NA
TGTGCCAGCAGCTTAGGAGGGGCGGTAAACTATGGCTACACCTTC
CASSLGGAVNYGYTF
>TRBV5-1|TRBJ1-5|NA|TRBD1
TGCGCCAGCAGCTTGGTGGCAGGGGGTGGGCAGCCCCAGCATTTT
CASSLVAGGGQPQHF
>TRBV9|TRBJ1-5|NA|NA
TGTGCCAGCAGCGTAGCGTTCGATCAGCCCCAGCATTTT
CASSVAFDQPQHF
>TRBV5-4|TRBJ1-3|NA|TRBD1
TGTGCCAGCAGCCGATCCCCACAGGGGGCGGGAAACACCATATATTTT
CASSRSPQGAGNTIYF
>TRBV9|TRBJ1-6|NA|NA
TGTGCCAGCAGCCCAAAGCGGGACTCCCGGTCACCCCTCCACTTT
CASSPKRDSRSPLHF
>TRBV5-1|TRBJ1-4|NA|NA
TGCGCCAGCAGCTCCGAGGGCCTCGTCAGGGGTGAAAAACTGTTTTTT
CASSSEGLVRGEKLFF
>TRBV19|TRBJ1-2|NA|NA
TGTGCCAGCGACGGTAAGACAGGATCTAACTATGGCTACACCTTC
CASDGKTGSNYGYTF
>TRBV19|TRBJ1-5|few|TRBD1
TGTGCCAGTAGCAAAGACAGGGATCAGCCCCAGCATTTT
CASSKDRDQPQHF
>TRBV7-3|TRBJ2-3|NA|TRBD2
TGTGCCAGCAGCTTATTCGGGGGGTCGTCGGATACGCAGTATTTT
CASSLFGGSSDTQYF
>TRBV27|TRBJ1-5|NA|TRBD1
TGTGCCAGCAGTGGACGACAGGGAAATCAGCCCCAGCATTTT
CASSGRQGNQPQHF
>TRBV2|TRBJ2-3|NA|TRBD1
TGTGCCACCCAGGGGGCAGATACGCAGTATTTT
CATQGADTQYF
>TRBV7-3|TRBJ2-2|NA|NA
TGTGCCAGCAGCCAACTCCTATCATCGAACACCGGGGAGCTGTTTTTT
CASSQLLSSNTGELFF
>TRBV5-4|TRBJ1-2|NA|TRBD1
TGTGCCAGCAGCACCACAATGACAGGGGGCGCGGATGGCTACACCTTC
CASSTTMTGGADGYTF
>TRBV7-3|TRBJ2-2|few|TRBD1
TGTGCCAGCAGCTACGGGGACAGGGGAGCCGGGGAGCTGTTTTTT
CASSYGDRGAGELFF
>TRBV4-1|TRBJ2-5|NA|NA
TGCGCCAGCAGCCAAGCCCTTACCGGGACTTCAGGAGGGACCCAGTACTTC
CASSQALTGTSGGTQYF
>TRBV27|TRBJ2-4|NA|NA
TGTGCCAGCAGTCCCGGGATTTGGAGGGGCATTCAGTACTTC
CASSPGIWRGIQYF
>TRBV15|TRBJ1-2|NA|NA
TGTGCCACCAGCAGCAAAACAGGGCTCCGGGGCTACACCTTC
CATSSKTGLRGYTF
>TRBV2|TRBJ2-5|NA|TRBD1
TGTGCCAGCAGTTACAGGGGGCAAGAGACCCAGTACTTC
CASSYRGQETQYF
>TRBV30|TRBJ1-2|few|NA
TGTGCCTGGGGAAGGACAGAGAGTAACTATGGCTACACCTTC
CAWGRTESNYGYTF
>TRBV10-3|TRBJ2-2|once|NA
TGTGCCATCAGGGGGAGCACACTAGCGAACACCGGGGAGCTGTTTTTT
CAIRGSTLANTGELFF
>TRBV4-1|TRBJ1-1|NA|NA
TGCGCCAGCAGCCAGGCTGGATGGGGGGACGCTTTCTTT
CASSQAGWGDAFF
>TRBV25-1|TRBJ1-2|NA|NA
TGTGCCAGCAGTGATAACAGACCTAACTATGGCTACACCTTC
CASSDNRPNYGYTF
>TRBV9|TRBJ1-6|NA|NA
TGTGCCAGCAGTGCCGGGGGGGGCTCCTATAATTCACCCCTCCACTTT
CASSAGGGSYNSPLHF
>TRBV15|TRBJ1-2|NA|TRBD1
TGTGCCACCAGCACGGACAGGGGGTTCTATGGCTACACCTTC
CATSTDRGFYGYTF
>TRBV3-1/TRBV3-2|TRBJ2-7|NA|TRBD1
TGTGCCAGCAGCCCCTACCCCGGGACAGCCTACGAGCAGTACTTC
CASSPYPGTAYEQYF
>TRBV7-4|TRBJ2-6|NA|TRBD2
TGTGCCAGCAGCTTAGTGCGTCTAGCGGCTGGGGCCAACGTCCTGACTTTC
CASSLVRLAAGANVLTF
>TRBV18|TRBJ1-1|NA|TRBD1
TGTGCCAGCTCACCACCGCAAACAGGGGCCACTGAAGCTTTCTTT
CASSPPQTGATEAFF
>TRBV14|TRBJ2-2|NA|TRBD2
TGTGCCAGCAGCCGCCCCTCCGGGGGGACCCGAGGCGGGGAGCTGTTTTTT
CASSRPSGGTRGGELFF
>TRBV24-1|TRBJ2-2|few|NA
TGTGCCACCAGCGCCGGACAGACCGGGGAGCTGTTTTTT
CATSAGQTGELFF
>TRBV19|TRBJ1-6|NA|NA
TGTGCCAGTCACGACAGGAGGTATAATTCACCCCTCCACTTT
CASHDRRYNSPLHF
>TRBV9|TRBJ1-6|NA|NA
TGTGCCAGCAGCGTTCAGAATTCACCCCTCCACTTT
CASSVQNSPLHF
>TRBV25-1|TRBJ2-1|NA|TRBD1
TGTGCCAGCACCCGGACAGGGAGCTCCTACAATGAGCAGTTCTTC
CASTRTGSSYNEQFF
>TRBV7-2|TRBJ1-2|NA|TRBD1
TGTGCCAGCAGCTTAGCCAGGAGGACAGGGGATGGCTACACCTTC
CASSLARRTGDGYTF
>TRBV5-4|TRBJ2-6|once|NA
TGTGCCAGCAATGTCGTCTCTGGGGCCAACGTCCTGACTTTC
CASNVVSGANVLTF
>TRBV5-1|TRBJ2-1|NA|NA
TGCGCCAGCAGCTTTGACAACCTCAGGGGCGATGAGCAGTTCTTC
CASSFDNLRGDEQFF
>TRBV9|TRBJ2-2|NA|TRBD1
TGTGCCAGCAGCGCCGCCACAGGGGCCGGGGAGCTGTTTTTT
CASSAATGAGELFF
>TRBV6-4|TRBJ1-1|once|TRBD1
TGTGCCAGCAGTGAGGGACAGGGTGAAGCTTTCTTT
CASSEGQGEAFF
>TRBV5-1|TRBJ1-5|NA|NA
TGCGCCAGCAGCTTGTATAGCGGGAATCAGCCCCAGCATTTT
CASSLYSGNQPQHF
>TRBV11-2|TRBJ1-1|NA|NA
TGTGCCAGCAGCCGAACAGGGTCCGGCACTGAAGCTTTCTTT
CASSRTGSGTEAFF
>TRBV7-3|TRBJ2-1|NA|NA
TGTGCCAGCAGCCAATTCAGCTCCTACAATGAGCAGTTCTTC
CASSQFSSYNEQFF
>TRBV13|TRBJ2-1|NA|TRBD2
TGTGCCAGCAGCTCCCTAAAACGTCGACTAGCGGGGGGGAATGAGCAGTTCTTC
CASSSLKRRLAGGNEQFF
>TRBV13|TRBJ1-2|NA|NA
TGTGCCAGCAGCACCTCCAGGGCCTATGGCTACACCTTC
CASSTSRAYGYTF
>TRBV24-1|TRBJ2-3|once|TRBD1
TGTGCCACCCAGGGGGCCCCAGATACGCAGTATTTT
CATQGAPDTQYF
>TRBV7-2|TRBJ1-1|NA|TRBD1
TGTGCCAGCAGCTTAAGAGGGACAGGGGGCTCGGGGAACACTGAAGCTTTCTTT
CASSLRGTGGSGNTEAFF